This T cell receptor beta chain derives from a study of early T cells in non-severe SARS-CoV-2 infection. This CDR3 has 15 residues. Looked up from germline, CDR1 is SGHTA and CDR2 is FQGNSA. The V segment lost 5 bases and the J segment 1 base; nucleotides outside the gene matches: 8. TCRdb re-called the 5' RACE reads with MiXCR, one entry per CDR3 protein. The sample carries roughly 69,000 distinct CDR3 sequences, 8% to 9% recorded once. There are many counts of this clonotype. The chain recombines TRBV7-2 with TRBJ2-7; 7 nucleotides align to TRBD1. The source of this sequence is an adult who was a healthcare worker with PCR-confirmed SARS-CoV-2 infection or an uninfected control (not recorded which). The sample was whole blood, taken at baseline. In DNA form, the CDR3 reads TGTGCCAGCAGCCTTTTCCCGGGACAGTCCTACGAGCAGTACTTC. This gives the protein CASSLFPGQSYEQYF. Using reference TRBV7-2 and TRBJ2-7 for the parts outside the CDR3, the full variable domain is GAGVSQSPSNKVTEKGKDVELRCDPISGHTALYWYRQSLGQGLEFLIYFQGNSAPDKSGLPSDRFSAERTGGSVSTLTIQRTQQEDSAVYLCASSLFPGQSYEQYFGPGTRLTVT.